The clone carrying this T cell receptor (beta chain) was counted between two and nine times. Antigen specificity is unknown. The assay was immunoSEQ multiplex PCR, and TCRdb's table has in-frame clones only and misses some. The data show 120,000 or so clones, with under 90% seen just once and approximately 2% held by the top ten. This entry belongs to a study of cytomegalovirus exposure and HLA in healthy donors. Study observations and caveats: There were 164 TCR beta chains listed as cytomegalovirus-associated.

CDR1 SGDLS and CDR2 YYNGEE come from the germline V gene. The CDR3 is made up of 17 amino acids. V was clipped by 4 bases and J by 3 bases; unmatched bases: 16. The TCR comes from a woman between 18 and 30 years old in good health and CMV-seronegative. This chain links TRBV9 with TRBJ2-7, with TRBD2 matching 7 bases. The sequencing sample was made of PBMCs. CDR3 DNA sequence: TGTGCCAGCAGCTCCAACCCCGGTCGGACTAGGGTCTACGAGCAGTACTTC. Its translation is CASSSNPGRTRVYEQYF.